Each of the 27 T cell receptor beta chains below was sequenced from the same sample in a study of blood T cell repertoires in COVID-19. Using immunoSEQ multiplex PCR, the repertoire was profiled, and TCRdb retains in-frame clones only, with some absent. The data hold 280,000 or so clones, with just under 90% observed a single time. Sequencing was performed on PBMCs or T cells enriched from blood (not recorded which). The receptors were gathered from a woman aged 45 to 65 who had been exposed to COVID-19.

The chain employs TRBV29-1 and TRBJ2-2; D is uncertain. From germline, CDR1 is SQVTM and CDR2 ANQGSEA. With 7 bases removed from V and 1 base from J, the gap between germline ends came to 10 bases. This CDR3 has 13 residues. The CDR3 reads CSGFAGNTGELFF. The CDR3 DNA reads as TGCAGCGGCTTCGCAGGGAACACCGGGGAGCTGTTTTTT.

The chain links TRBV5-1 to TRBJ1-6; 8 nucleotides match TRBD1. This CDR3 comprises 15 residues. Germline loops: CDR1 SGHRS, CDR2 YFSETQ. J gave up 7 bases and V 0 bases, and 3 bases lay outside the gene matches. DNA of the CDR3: TGCGCCAGCAGCTTGGAGCGACAGGGGAATTCACCCCTCCACTTT. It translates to CASSLERQGNSPLHF.

CDR3 residues: CASGRRDRGPTEAFF. The CDR3 bases are TGTGCCAGTGGAAGGAGGGACAGGGGGCCTACTGAAGCTTTCTTT. The V and J genes are TRBV19 and TRBJ1-1; 12 nucleotides match TRBD1. J was trimmed by 5 bases and V by 8 bases; bases with no gene match: 9. CDR1 is LNHDA and CDR2 is SQIVND in the germline V gene (reference sequence). The CDR3 is made up of 15 amino acids.

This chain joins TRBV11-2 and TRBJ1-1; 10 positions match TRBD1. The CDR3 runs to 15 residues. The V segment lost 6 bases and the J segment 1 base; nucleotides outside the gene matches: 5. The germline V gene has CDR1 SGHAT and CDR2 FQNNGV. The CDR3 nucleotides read TGTGCCAGCAGTAAACGACAGGGGGCGAACACTGAAGCTTTCTTT. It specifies CASSKRQGANTEAFF.

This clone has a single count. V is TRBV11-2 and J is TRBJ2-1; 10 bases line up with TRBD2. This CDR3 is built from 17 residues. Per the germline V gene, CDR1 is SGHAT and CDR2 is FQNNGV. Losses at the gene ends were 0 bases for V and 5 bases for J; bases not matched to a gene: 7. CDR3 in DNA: TGTGCCAGCAGCTTAGATCAACGACTAGCGGGCAACAATGAGCAGTTCTTC. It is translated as CASSLDQRLAGNNEQFF. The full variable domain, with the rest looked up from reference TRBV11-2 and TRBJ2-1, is EAGVAQSPRYKIIEKRQSVAFWCNPISGHATLYWYQQILGQGPKLLIQFQNNGVVDDSQLPKDRFSAERLKGVDSTLKIQPAKLEDSAVYLCASSLDQRLAGNNEQFFGPGTRLTVL.

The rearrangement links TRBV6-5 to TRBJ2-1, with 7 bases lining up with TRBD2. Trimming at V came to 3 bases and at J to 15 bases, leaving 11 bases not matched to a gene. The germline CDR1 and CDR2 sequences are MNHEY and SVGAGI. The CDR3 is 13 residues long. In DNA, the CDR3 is TGTGCCAGCAGTTATTCGGATCGGGGGGATAGGTTCTTC. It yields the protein CASSYSDRGDRFF.

The CDR3 sequence is CASAATSGAGETQYF. CDR3 in DNA: TGTGCCAGCGCTGCGACTAGCGGGGCTGGAGAGACCCAGTACTTC. The chain is built from TRBV3-1 (or the pseudogene TRBV3-2) and TRBJ2-5; TRBD2 agrees at 11 bases. This CDR3 is built from 15 residues. With 8 bases clipped from V and 4 bases from J, the junction kept 9 bases outside the gene matches. CDR1 is LGHDT and CDR2 is YNNKEL in the germline V gene (reference sequence).

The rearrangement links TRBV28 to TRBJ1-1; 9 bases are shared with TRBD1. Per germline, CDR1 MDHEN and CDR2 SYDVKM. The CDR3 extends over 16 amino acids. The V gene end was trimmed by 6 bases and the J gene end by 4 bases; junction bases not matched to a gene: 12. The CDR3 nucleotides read TGTGCCAGCAGGTGGGACAGGGAGGCCCGACGCACTGAAGCTTTCTTT. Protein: CASRWDREARRTEAFF. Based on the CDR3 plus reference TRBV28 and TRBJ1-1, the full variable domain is DVKVTQSSRYLVKRTGEKVFLECVQDMDHENMFWYRQDPGLGLRLIYFSYDVKMKEKGDIPEGYSVSREKKERFSLILESASTNQTSMYLCASRWDREARRTEAFFGQGTRLTVV.

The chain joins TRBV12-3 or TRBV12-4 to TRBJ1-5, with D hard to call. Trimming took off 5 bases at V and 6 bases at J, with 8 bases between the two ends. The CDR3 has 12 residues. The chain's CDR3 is CASSRGFQPQHF. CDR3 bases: TGTGCCAGCAGTCGCGGTTTTCAGCCCCAGCATTTT.

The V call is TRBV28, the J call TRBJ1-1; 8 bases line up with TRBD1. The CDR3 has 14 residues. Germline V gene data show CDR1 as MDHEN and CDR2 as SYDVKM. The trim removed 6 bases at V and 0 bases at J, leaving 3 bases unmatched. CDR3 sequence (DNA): TGTGCCAGCAGACCACAGGGGGTGAACACTGAAGCTTTCTTT. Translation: CASRPQGVNTEAFF.

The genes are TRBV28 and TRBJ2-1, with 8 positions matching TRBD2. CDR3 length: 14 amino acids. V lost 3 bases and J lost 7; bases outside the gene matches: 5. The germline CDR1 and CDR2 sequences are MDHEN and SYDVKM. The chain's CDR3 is CASSLVGGANEQFF. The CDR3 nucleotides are TGTGCCAGCAGTTTGGTCGGGGGGGCAAATGAGCAGTTCTTC.

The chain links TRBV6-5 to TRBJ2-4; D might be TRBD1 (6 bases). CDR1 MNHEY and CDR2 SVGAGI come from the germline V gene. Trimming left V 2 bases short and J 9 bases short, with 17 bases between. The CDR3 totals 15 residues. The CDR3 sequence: CASSYNAGARGIQYF. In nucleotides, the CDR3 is TGTGCCAGCAGTTACAACGCAGGGGCGAGGGGCATTCAGTACTTC.

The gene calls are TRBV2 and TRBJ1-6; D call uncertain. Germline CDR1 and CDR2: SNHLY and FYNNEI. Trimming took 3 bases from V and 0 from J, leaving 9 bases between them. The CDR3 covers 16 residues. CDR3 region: CASSDSQSSYNSPLHF. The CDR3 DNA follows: TGTGCCAGCAGTGATTCACAGAGCTCCTATAATTCACCCCTCCACTTT.

CDR3 in DNA: TGTGCCAGCAAGGTGGTGGAAGGCGGCACCGGGGAGCTGTTTTTT. Its protein product is CASKVVEGGTGELFF. This chain connects TRBV6-5 to TRBJ2-2; D remains unclear. Trimming removed 7 bases from V and 4 bases from J, with 16 bases in between. CDR3 size: 15 residues. Germline V CDR1 and CDR2: MNHEY, SVGAGI.

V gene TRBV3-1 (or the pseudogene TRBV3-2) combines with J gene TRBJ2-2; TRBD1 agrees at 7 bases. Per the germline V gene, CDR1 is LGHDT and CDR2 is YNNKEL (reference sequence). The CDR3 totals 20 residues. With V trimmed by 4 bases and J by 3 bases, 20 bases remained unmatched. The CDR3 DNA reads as TGTGCCAGCAGCCTTCAAGCCCCTAACAGGGGCCAAACCTACACCGGGGAGCTGTTTTTT. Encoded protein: CASSLQAPNRGQTYTGELFF.

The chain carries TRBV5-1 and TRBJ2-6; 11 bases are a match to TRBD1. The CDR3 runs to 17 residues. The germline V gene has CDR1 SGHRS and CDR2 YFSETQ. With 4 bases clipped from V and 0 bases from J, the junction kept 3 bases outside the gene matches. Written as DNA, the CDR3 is TGCGCCAGCAGCCCCGGGACAGGGGGCTCTGGGGCCAACGTCCTGACTTTC. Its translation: CASSPGTGGSGANVLTF.

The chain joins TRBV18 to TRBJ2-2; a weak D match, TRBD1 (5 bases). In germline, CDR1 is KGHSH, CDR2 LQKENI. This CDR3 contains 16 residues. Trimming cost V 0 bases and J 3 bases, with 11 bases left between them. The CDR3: CASSPPQGWDTGELFF. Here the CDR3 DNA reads TGTGCCAGCTCACCACCGCAGGGCTGGGACACCGGGGAGCTGTTTTTT.

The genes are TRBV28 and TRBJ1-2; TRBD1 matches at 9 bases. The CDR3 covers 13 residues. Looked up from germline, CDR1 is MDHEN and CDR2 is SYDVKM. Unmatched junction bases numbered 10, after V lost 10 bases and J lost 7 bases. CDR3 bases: TGTGCCACCTCGGGACAGGGATTTGGTGGCTACACCTTC. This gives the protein CATSGQGFGGYTF.

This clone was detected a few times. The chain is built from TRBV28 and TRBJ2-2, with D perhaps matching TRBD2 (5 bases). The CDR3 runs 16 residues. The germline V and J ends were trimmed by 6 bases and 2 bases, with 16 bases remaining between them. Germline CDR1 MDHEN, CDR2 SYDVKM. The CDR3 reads CASSRPRGANTGELFF. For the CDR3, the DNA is TGTGCCAGCAGCCGACCCCGGGGTGCTAACACCGGGGAGCTGTTTTTT.

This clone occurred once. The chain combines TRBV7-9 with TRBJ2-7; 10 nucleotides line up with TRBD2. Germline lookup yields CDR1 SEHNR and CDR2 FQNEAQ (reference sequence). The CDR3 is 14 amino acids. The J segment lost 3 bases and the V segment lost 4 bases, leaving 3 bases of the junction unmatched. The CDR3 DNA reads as TGTGCCAGCAGCTCGCTAGCGGGGGACTACGAGCAGTACTTC. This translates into CASSSLAGDYEQYF.

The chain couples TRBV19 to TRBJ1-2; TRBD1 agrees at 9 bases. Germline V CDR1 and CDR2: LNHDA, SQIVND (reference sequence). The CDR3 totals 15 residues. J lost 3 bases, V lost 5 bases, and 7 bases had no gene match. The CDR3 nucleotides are TGTGCCAGTAGTTTCCAGACAGGGGGAGACTATGGCTACACCTTC. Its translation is CASSFQTGGDYGYTF.

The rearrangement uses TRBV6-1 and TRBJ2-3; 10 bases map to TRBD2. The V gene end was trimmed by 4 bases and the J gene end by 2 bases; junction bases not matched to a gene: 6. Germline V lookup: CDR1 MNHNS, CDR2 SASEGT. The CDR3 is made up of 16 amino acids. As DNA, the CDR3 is TGTGCCAGCAGTGGGGATCTAGCGGGGGCCACAGATACGCAGTATTTT. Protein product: CASSGDLAGATDTQYF.

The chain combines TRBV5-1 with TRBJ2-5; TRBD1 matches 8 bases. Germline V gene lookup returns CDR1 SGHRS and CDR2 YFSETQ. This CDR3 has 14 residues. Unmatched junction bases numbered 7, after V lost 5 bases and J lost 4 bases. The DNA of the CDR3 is TGCGCCAGCAGGGACGGGACAGGTGGAGAGACCCAGTACTTC. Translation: CASRDGTGGETQYF.

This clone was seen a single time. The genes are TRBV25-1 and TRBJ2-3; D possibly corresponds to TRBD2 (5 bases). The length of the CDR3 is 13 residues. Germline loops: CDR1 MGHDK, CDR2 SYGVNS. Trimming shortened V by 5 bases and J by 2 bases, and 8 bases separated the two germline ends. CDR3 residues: CASSRGLTDTQYF. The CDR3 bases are TGTGCCAGCAGTCGTGGACTCACAGATACGCAGTATTTT.

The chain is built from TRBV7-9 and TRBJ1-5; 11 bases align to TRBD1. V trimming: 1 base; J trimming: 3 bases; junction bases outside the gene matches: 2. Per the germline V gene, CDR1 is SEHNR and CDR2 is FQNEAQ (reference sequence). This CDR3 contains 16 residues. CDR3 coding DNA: TGTGCCAGCAGCTTAGGGACAGGGGGCTTCAATCAGCCCCAGCATTTT. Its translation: CASSLGTGGFNQPQHF.

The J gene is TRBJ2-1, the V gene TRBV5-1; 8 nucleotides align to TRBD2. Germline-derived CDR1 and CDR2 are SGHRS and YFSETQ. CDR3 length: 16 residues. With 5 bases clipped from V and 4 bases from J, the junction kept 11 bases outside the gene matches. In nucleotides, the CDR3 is TGCGCCAGCAGAGACTCCGGGGGGGCCGGGTACAATGAGCAGTTCTTC. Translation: CASRDSGGAGYNEQFF.

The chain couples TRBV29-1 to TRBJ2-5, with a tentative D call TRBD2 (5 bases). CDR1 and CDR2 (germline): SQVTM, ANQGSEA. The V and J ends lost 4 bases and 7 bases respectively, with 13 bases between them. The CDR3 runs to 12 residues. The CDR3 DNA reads TGCAGCGTTGGAGTGGGAGAGGGGACCCAGTACTTC. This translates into CSVGVGEGTQYF.